This T cell receptor (beta chain) appears in the sequencing data of a study of T cell responses to AZD1222 COVID-19 vaccine. With regard to this clone: What it recognizes is unknown.

General study results and limits: The sample set comprised mostly white British donors with more females, and clonal diversity was possibly underestimated. Spike-specific TCR breadth and depth went up after people got two AZD1222 doses. Within unmutated variant regions lay the reported targets of nearly half of spike-specific TCRs.

The data were produced by immunoSEQ multiplex PCR, yet TCRdb's version contains in-frame clones alone and is incomplete. The sample has some 140,000 clones, 70% to 90% seen once. The receptor was derived from an adult in good health. The sample in question was peripheral blood, obtained on day 0 of AZD1222 vaccination.

The chain's CDR3 is CASSTLGREKLFF. CDR3 DNA sequence: TGTGCCAGCTCCACGCTGGGGCGAGAAAAACTGTTTTTT. V and J are TRBV18 and TRBJ1-4, with D possibly TRBD1 on 5 matching bases. The CDR3 sequence is 13 residues long. With 6 bases removed from V and 8 bases from J, the gap between germline ends came to 13 bases. Per germline, CDR1 KGHSH and CDR2 LQKENI.